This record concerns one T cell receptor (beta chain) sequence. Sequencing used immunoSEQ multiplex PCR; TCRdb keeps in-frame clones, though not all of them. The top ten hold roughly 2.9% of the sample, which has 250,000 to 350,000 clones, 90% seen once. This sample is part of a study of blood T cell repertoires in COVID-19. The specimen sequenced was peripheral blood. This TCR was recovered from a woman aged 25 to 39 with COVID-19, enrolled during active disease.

CDR3 coding DNA: TGTGCCATCACAGGGAAGGAGGACACTGAAGCTTTCTTT. Translated: CAITGKEDTEAFF. The rearrangement links TRBV6-4 to TRBJ1-1; a possible D gene is TRBD1 (6 bases). V was cut by 10 bases and J by 3 bases, with 15 bases left in between. Germline V gene lookup returns CDR1 MRHNA and CDR2 SNTAGT. CDR3 size: 13 residues.